The sample holds many counts of the clone carrying this T cell receptor beta chain. Sampling of bone marrow took place during active disease in every patient. The sample originates from a study of read filtering for tumor transcriptome and immune sequencing. Across the study: Revised staging placed eight or nine patients in R-ISS I, over 15 in II, 6 or 7 in III.

The library was built from roughly 400 ng RNA with molecular barcoded adaptors for alpha/delta and beta/gamma chains. Via MiXCR, TCRdb re-called the reads, giving one row per CDR3 protein. The sample lists about 58,000 distinct CDR3 sequences, 12% seen once, with 16% in the top ten. V gave up 6 bases and J gave up 0 bases, with 8 bases separating them. CDR3 length equals 13 residues. Per germline, CDR1 SNHLY and CDR2 FYNNEI. The V call is TRBV2, the J call TRBJ1-1; D perhaps matches TRBD1 (6 bases). This receptor was identified in a donor aged 40 or over with multiple myeloma. The source material was a population of CD138-negative cells sorted from bone marrow. This CDR3 is CASRDSMNTEAFF. CDR3 sequence (DNA): TGTGCCAGCAGGGACAGCATGAACACTGAAGCTTTCTTT.